The sequence of this TCR beta chain was determined in a study of CD8+CD57+ T cells in acquired aplastic anemia (dated by TCRdb to 2017 to 2018). Turning to the overall study: On average, sorted CD4+ and CD8+ cells yielded 3.2 ug of extracted DNA, with a range of about 0.19 to 30 ug.

What the authors observed across the whole study: Between patients and healthy controls, no significant difference in CD8+ Simpson's diversity was found (P=0.060). Roughly 30 CD8+ CDR3 sequences were found to be shared between patients and controls, but these sequences appeared to be highly expressed in patients and within the immunodominant clones of the patients.

Its CDR3 holds 13 amino acids, cysteine through phenylalanine. Just the 39-base CDR3 DNA is kept, in frame starting at base 1. Reading the germline V gene (reference sequence) gives CDR1 LNHDA and CDR2 SQIVND. The trim is 10 bases for V and 1 base for J, with a gap of 14 bases between the germline ends. Genomic DNA was used as template for profiling of TCR beta VDJ combinations and CDR3 sequences. An Illumina HiSeq 2000 was used for TCR repertoire sequencing. The paper's data handling went like this. TRBV/TRBJ rearrangement plots, CDR3 size and DJ length profiles, and Simpson's diversity index were used to assess repertoires. The most abundant DNA sequence in the deep sequencing data was defined as the immunodominant clone. CDR3 amino acid sequences were screened for sharing across subjects and were compared with published repertoires and the VDJdb database. TCRdb handled the public reads itself, with Q25 trimming in fastp and clone calling in MiXCR, and kept productive beta chains. Rows merge per CDR3 protein into single entries with the most common DNA and genes. The V and J calls were determined by TCRdb, not by the authors. The sample has 150,000 to 200,000 distinct CDR3 sequences on record, 64% of them singletons. The ten largest clones represent roughly 50% of the sample.

Comment on this clonotype: This clone's antigen is unknown. No base-level quality is on record; no much larger clone is a single base apart.

In the study, sorted CD4+ and CD8+ blood T cells from patients with severe aplastic anemia and from healthy subjects underwent deep sequencing of TCR repertoires. Ficoll-Paque density gradient centrifugation was used to isolate peripheral blood mononuclear cells. CD4+ and CD8+ T cells were sorted by FACS or magnetic beads before DNA extraction. Recombination linked TRBV19 to TRBJ2-7; the D gene is perhaps TRBD2, on 6 matching bases. The origin of this receptor is a human donor with severe aplastic anemia or a healthy control (not recorded which). The sample comprised sorted CD4+, CD8+, or CD8+CD57+ T cells (not recorded which) from PBMCs. The CDR3 corresponds to CATRETASYEQYF. The sequence in DNA is TGTGCCACCCGGGAGACCGCTTCCTACGAGCAGTACTTC.